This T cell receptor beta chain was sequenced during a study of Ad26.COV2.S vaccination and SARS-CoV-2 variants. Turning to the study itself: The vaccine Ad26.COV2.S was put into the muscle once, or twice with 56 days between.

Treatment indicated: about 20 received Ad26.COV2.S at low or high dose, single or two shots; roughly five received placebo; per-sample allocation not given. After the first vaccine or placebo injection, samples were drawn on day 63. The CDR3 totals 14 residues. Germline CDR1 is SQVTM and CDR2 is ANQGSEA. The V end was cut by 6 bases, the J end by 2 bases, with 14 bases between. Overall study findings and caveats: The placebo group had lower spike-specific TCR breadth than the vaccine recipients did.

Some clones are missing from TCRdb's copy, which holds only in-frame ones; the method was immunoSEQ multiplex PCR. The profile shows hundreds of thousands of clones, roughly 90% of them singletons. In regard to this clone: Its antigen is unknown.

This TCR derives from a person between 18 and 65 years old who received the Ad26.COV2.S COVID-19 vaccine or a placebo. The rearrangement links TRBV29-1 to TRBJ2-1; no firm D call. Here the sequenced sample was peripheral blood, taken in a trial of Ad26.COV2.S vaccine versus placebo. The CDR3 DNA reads TGCAGCGTGACCACATTAAGTACCTACAATGAGCAGTTCTTC. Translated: CSVTTLSTYNEQFF.